Each of the 16 T cell receptor beta chains below was sequenced from the same sample in a study of T cell clones after liver transplantation. TCRdb keeps only in-frame clones here, not all; method: immunoSEQ multiplex PCR. The sample yields 95,000 to 110,000 clones, approximately 85% seen once. The starting material was CD4+ T cells from blood, obtained before liver transplant. These receptors were taken from a human donor who received a liver transplant.

This sequence joins TRBV18 and TRBJ2-4, with 7 nucleotides matching TRBD2. V gave up 6 bases and J gave up 3 bases; unmatched junction bases: 8. Germline V gene lookup returns CDR1 KGHSH and CDR2 LQKENI. CDR3 size: 15 residues. DNA of the CDR3: TGTGCCAGCTCCCGGGCGGGGGATGGCAAAAACATTCAGTACTTC. Its translation is CASSRAGDGKNIQYF.

Here the CDR3 reads CASSPWGPNEQFF. CDR3 nucleotide sequence: TGTGCCAGCTCACCTTGGGGGCCCAATGAGCAGTTCTTC. The V call is TRBV18, the J call TRBJ2-1, with a possible D match to TRBD1 (6 bases). CDR1 KGHSH and CDR2 LQKENI come from the germline V gene. The CDR3 is made up of 13 amino acids. The V and J ends lost 3 bases and 6 bases respectively, with 9 bases between them.

The rearrangement joins TRBV7-9 to TRBJ2-5; 7 bases fit TRBD1. The length of the CDR3 is 15 residues. Germline V gives CDR1 SEHNR, CDR2 FQNEAQ (reference sequence). After removal of 4 bases from V and 1 base from J, the junction contained 6 bases not matched to a gene. The CDR3 protein is CASSSIQGFQETQYF. CDR3 bases: TGTGCCAGCAGCTCGATACAGGGGTTCCAAGAGACCCAGTACTTC.

The chain carries TRBV18 and TRBJ1-5; D not resolved. This CDR3 is built from 14 residues. CDR1 and CDR2 from the germline V gene are KGHSH and LQKENI. Trimming pared 8 bases from V and 5 bases from J, leaving 16 bases between. The CDR3 sequence is CASTPRQDDQPQHF. CDR3 nucleotides: TGTGCCAGCACCCCGCGACAAGATGATCAGCCCCAGCATTTT.

The chain links TRBV19 to TRBJ1-4, with 9 bases lining up with TRBD1. Trimming cost V 6 bases and J 4 bases; bases outside gene matches: 9. Germline V gene data show CDR1 as LNHDA and CDR2 as SQIVND (reference sequence). The CDR3 has 16 amino acids. CDR3 residues: CASSPQGARGNEKLFF. CDR3 nucleotides: TGTGCCAGTAGCCCACAGGGGGCACGGGGTAATGAAAAACTGTTTTTT. Full variable domain (rest looked up from reference TRBV19 and TRBJ1-4): DGGITQSPKYLFRKEGQNVTLSCEQNLNHDAMYWYRQDPGQGLRLIYYSQIVNDFQKGDIAEGYSVSREKKESFPLTVTSAQKNPTAFYLCASSPQGARGNEKLFFGSGTQLSVL.

In this sample, this clone turned up a few times. The chain joins TRBV7-9 to TRBJ1-5, with TRBD1 identical over 8 bases. CDR1 and CDR2 (germline): SEHNR, FQNEAQ (reference sequence). This CDR3 is built from 15 residues. V was pared by 5 bases and J by 9 bases, with 12 bases of the junction left unmatched. CDR3 loop: CASSPTGQGLSPQHF. The CDR3 region has the DNA TGTGCCAGCAGCCCCACTGGACAGGGTCTTTCGCCCCAGCATTTT.

The chain joins TRBV7-6 to TRBJ1-1; D not certain. Germline values: CDR1 SGHVS, CDR2 FNYEAQ. V was pared by 2 bases and J by 0 bases, with 13 bases between. The CDR3 is 16 residues long. The CDR3 nucleotides read TGTGCCAGCAGCTTACGACGGGGTGGTATGAACACTGAAGCTTTCTTT. As protein: CASSLRRGGMNTEAFF.

This chain connects TRBV5-4 to TRBJ2-1, with 10 nucleotides matching TRBD1. CDR3 length: 17 residues. J lost 10 bases, V lost 4 bases, and 17 bases had no gene match. Germline V gene sequence: CDR1 SGHNT, CDR2 YYREEE (reference sequence). CDR3 region: CASSPRSGDRGEGEQFF. The CDR3 region has the DNA TGTGCCAGCAGCCCGAGATCAGGGGACAGGGGTGAAGGCGAGCAGTTCTTC. The full variable domain, in which reference TRBV5-4 and TRBJ2-1 provide the parts outside the CDR3, is ETGVTQSPTHLIKTRGQQVTLRCSSQSGHNTVSWYQQALGQGPQFIFQYYREEENGRGNFPPRFSGLQFPNYSSELNVNALELDDSALYLCASSPRSGDRGEGEQFFGPGTRLTVL.

The chain combines TRBV12-5 with TRBJ1-2; a possible D gene is TRBD1 (6 bases). Between the trimmed V and J ends, which lost 5 bases and 0 bases, there was a span of 13 bases. CDR1 is LGHNT and CDR2 is FRNRAP in the germline V gene. CDR3 length: 15 residues. The CDR3 DNA reads as TGTGCTAGTGGTCAAGACAGGACAGCTAACTATGGCTACACCTTC. Translating it yields CASGQDRTANYGYTF.

This chain connects TRBV18 to TRBJ2-7, with no clear D. The CDR3 is 12 amino acids. Per germline, CDR1 KGHSH and CDR2 LQKENI. Trimming took 5 bases from V and 5 from J, leaving 10 bases between them. This CDR3 reads CASSVLLDEQYF. CDR3 bases: TGTGCCAGCTCAGTCCTACTGGACGAGCAGTACTTC.

V and J are TRBV29-1 and TRBJ2-7, with D possibly matching TRBD1 (6 bases). The V end lost 6 bases, the J end lost 3 bases, and 15 bases lay between the germline ends. Germline V lookup: CDR1 SQVTM, CDR2 ANQGSEA. The CDR3 contains 13 residues. The CDR3 is CSVSGTPVYEQYF. The DNA of the CDR3 is TGCAGCGTATCCGGGACACCGGTCTACGAGCAGTACTTC.

The chain has TRBV11-2 and TRBJ2-7; a possible D gene is TRBD2 (5 bases). This CDR3 spans 13 amino acids. Trimming stripped 3 bases from V and 3 bases from J, with 9 bases between. Per the germline V gene, CDR1 is SGHAT and CDR2 is FQNNGV. DNA for the CDR3: TGTGCCAGCAGCTTTCAGCGGAACTACGAGCAGTACTTC. It is translated as CASSFQRNYEQYF.

The chain couples TRBV14 to TRBJ2-3; 7 positions match TRBD1. The CDR3 runs 15 residues. Germline V gene sequence: CDR1 SGHDN, CDR2 FVKESK. V was pared by 3 bases and J by 3 bases, with 6 bases of the junction left unmatched. In DNA form, the CDR3 reads TGTGCCAGCAGCCAGACGGGACAGCAAACAGATACGCAGTATTTT. This gives the protein CASSQTGQQTDTQYF.

The chain is built from TRBV2 and TRBJ2-3; a possible D gene is TRBD1 (5 bases). CDR3 size: 15 residues. CDR1 is SNHLY, CDR2 FYNNEI, per germline. Deletions cut 4 bases from V and 1 base from J, with 12 bases between. The CDR3, as DNA: TGTGCCAGCAGTGTAGGGCTAGGGGGCACAGATACGCAGTATTTT. Amino acids: CASSVGLGGTDTQYF. Full variable domain (missing parts from reference TRBV2 and TRBJ2-3): EPEVTQTPSHQVTQMGQEVILRCVPISNHLYFYWYRQILGQKVEFLVSFYNNEISEKSEIFDDQFSVERPDGSNFTLKIRSTKLEDSAMYFCASSVGLGGTDTQYFGPGTRLTVL.

The chain links TRBV10-1 to TRBJ1-5; possible D gene TRBD1, 5 bases. The V gene's germline CDR1 is WNHNN and CDR2 SYGVQD (reference sequence). This CDR3 is built from 15 residues. The V end lost 4 bases, the J end lost 7 bases, and 17 bases lay between the germline ends. CDR3 region: CASSAAGTVHQPQHF. CDR3 sequence (DNA): TGCGCCAGCAGTGCGGCAGGGACGGTACACCAGCCCCAGCATTTT.

The chain couples TRBV7-2 to TRBJ1-2, with a tentative D call TRBD1 (6 bases). Trimming cost V 0 bases and J 12 bases, with 23 bases left between them. The CDR3 extends over 16 amino acids. Germline-derived CDR1 and CDR2 are SGHTA and FQGNSA. Written as DNA, the CDR3 is TGTGCCAGCAGCTTAGCGGGGGGCCCCCCGCAGGGTGAGCACACCTTC. Residues: CASSLAGGPPQGEHTF.